This T cell receptor beta chain was recorded in a study of blood T cell repertoires in COVID-19 (dated by TCRdb to the early 2020s). The study in broad terms: Samples from collaborators originated in the United States, Italy and Spain and spanned both the acute and convalescent phases of COVID-19. Where available, HLA class I and class II types were obtained from metadata supplied by the sample provider rather than from assay-based typing. The samples were drawn from the first 160 participants of the ongoing ImmuneRACE study and from more than 1,000 subjects provided by 6 global collaborators. A de-identified subject ID, COVID-19 status, age in years and sex were almost always included in the sample metadata. Deeply sampled blood TCRbeta repertoires from subjects exposed to, actively infected with, or recovered from COVID-19 were included in the dataset. The prospective study material was composed of cDNA or gDNA derived from T cells, B-cell-depleted T cells, or PBMCs. The repertoires were released in a freely available public database meant as a resource for research on the immune response to SARS-CoV-2. What the work shows at the level of the full study, not this receptor alone: How much clinical and demographic metadata was included differed by source and by participant, and the metadata was provided uncurated.

TCRbeta CDR3 regions were amplified from genomic DNA using the immunoSEQ Assay, a bias-controlled multiplex PCR. As for how the authors treated the data: Nucleated cell counts per sample were estimated from amplification of reference gene primers within the assay. To quantify the absolute abundance of each unique TCRbeta CDR3 rearrangement, sequence reads were collapsed and filtered. For each sample, productive Simpson clonality was calculated as the square root of Simpson's diversity index across productive rearrangements. The immuneACCESS repertoire file appears here via TCRdb, limited to in-frame rearrangements. These files lack a portion of the clones; in checked studies, under half of the deficit traces to unresolved V genes, and the cause of the others is not known. The V and J calls and the clone size are those of that table, but D and trimming were determined from the DNA. Across this sample there are 390,000 or so clones, with approximately 87% seen only once. The ten largest make up 10% of the sample.

Participants in the prospective study were enrolled through a virtual design, were aged about 18 to 100 years, and lived in fewer than 30 United States geographic areas. Cohort assignment in the prospective study relied on participant-reported clinical history from a screening survey and a study questionnaire. Recovered participants in ImmuneRACE Cohort 3 were defined by two consecutive negative NP/OP PCR tests, clearance by a healthcare professional, or resolution of symptoms. Each participant in the prospective study had whole blood, serum and a nasopharyngeal or oropharyngeal swab collected by mobile phlebotomists. Prospective study participants could optionally give additional blood draws and questionnaires over a roughly two-month period. Prospective study blood samples were shipped either frozen or at room temperature before DNA extraction. As concerns this clone: It has no known antigen specificity. No quality values exist for individual bases; no much larger clone is one base distant.

Including the terminal cysteine and phenylalanine, the CDR3 comprises 15 residues. CDR3 DNA is the only sequence kept; it has 45 bases, read in frame from the first base. Sequences SGHDT (CDR1) and YYEEEE (CDR2) are obtained from the germline V gene. Germline trimming: 5 bases from V, 2 bases from J; junction bases outside gene matches: 9. The clonotype originates from a woman between 50 and 59 years old who had recovered from COVID-19. The chain uses TRBV5-6 and TRBJ2-7; 8 junctional bases match TRBD1. Sequenced input: PBMCs or T cells enriched from blood (not recorded which). The DNA sequence reads TGTGCCAGCAGGTCTACCGGGACAGGAACCTACGAGCAGTACTTC. The translation is CASRSTGTGTYEQYF.